The 12 T cell receptor beta chains below come from one sample, sequenced in a study of blood T cell dynamics during melanoma immunotherapy. Profiling relied on immunoSEQ multiplex PCR, and the TCRdb table lists in-frame clones only, not all of them. In the table there are about 28,000 clones, 65% to 85% of which are singletons. The time point was: week 3, after first cycle of checkpoint inhibitor. Sequencing was performed on blood, taken from a patient treated with checkpoint blockade. These receptors were taken from a human donor with melanoma.

The chain employs TRBV10-3 and TRBJ2-1; TRBD1 is a possible D gene (5 bases). This CDR3 has 13 residues. Germline loops: CDR1 ENHRY, CDR2 SYGVKD. V was cut by 3 bases and J by 6 bases, with 9 bases left in between. Here the CDR3 DNA reads TGTGCCATCAGTGACAGGGAAGGCAATGAGCAGTTCTTC. This codes for CAISDREGNEQFF.

The chain combines TRBV30 with TRBJ1-1; D is possibly TRBD1 (5 bases). CDR1 and CDR2 from the germline V gene are GTSNPN and SVGIG (reference sequence). The CDR3 contains 12 residues. Deletions cut 5 bases from V and 3 bases from J, with 10 bases between. The CDR3 sequence is CAWSRDYTEAFF. The CDR3 region has the DNA TGTGCCTGGTCTCGGGACTACACTGAAGCTTTCTTT.

This clone came up a few times. The chain is built from TRBV5-6 and TRBJ2-1; D may be TRBD2 (6 bases). CDR1 is SGHDT and CDR2 is YYEEEE in the germline V gene. This CDR3 spans 18 amino acids. Between the trimmed V and J ends, which lost 0 bases and 0 bases, there was a span of 16 bases. The CDR3 coding sequence is TGTGCCAGCAGCTTGGCACACAGACTAGTCGGCTCCTACAATGAGCAGTTCTTC. Translation: CASSLAHRLVGSYNEQFF.

This sequence joins TRBV4-1 and TRBJ2-7, with 7 bases lining up with TRBD1. Looked up from germline, CDR1 is MGHRA and CDR2 is YSYEKL. The V segment lost 3 bases and the J segment 4 bases; nucleotides outside the gene matches: 6. The CDR3 totals 14 residues. The chain's CDR3 is CASSHAGTAYEQYF. The CDR3 nucleotides are TGCGCCAGCAGCCATGCCGGGACAGCTTACGAGCAGTACTTC.

The chain is built from TRBV10-2 and TRBJ2-1, with TRBD2 identical over 11 bases. Unmatched junction bases numbered 5, after V lost 5 bases and J lost 5 bases. Per germline, CDR1 WSHSY and CDR2 SAAADI. The CDR3 runs 15 residues. This chain's CDR3 is CASSSSGGVNNEQFF. The CDR3 DNA reads TGCGCCAGCAGTAGTAGCGGGGGGGTAAACAATGAGCAGTTCTTC.

This chain links TRBV7-2 with TRBJ1-5; D call uncertain. Between the trimmed V and J ends, which lost 1 base and 9 bases, there was a span of 19 bases. Germline V gene data show CDR1 as SGHTA and CDR2 as FQGNSA. This CDR3 spans 16 amino acids. The chain's CDR3 is CASSLVTSTQSGPQHF. In DNA, the CDR3 is TGTGCCAGCAGCTTAGTGACCAGTACTCAATCGGGGCCCCAGCATTTT.

V gene TRBV9 combines with J gene TRBJ1-6; D not certain. Germline CDR1 reads SGDLS; CDR2 reads YYNGEE. The CDR3 consists of 16 residues. The V end lost 0 bases, the J end lost 2 bases, and 9 bases lay between the germline ends. The CDR3 sequence: CASSVVPEAYNSPLHF. In nucleotides, the CDR3 is TGTGCCAGCAGCGTAGTTCCAGAGGCCTATAATTCACCCCTCCACTTT.

This clone was seen a handful of times. V gene TRBV10-3 combines with J gene TRBJ2-3; 7 bases align to TRBD1. Losses at the gene ends were 8 bases for V and 2 bases for J; bases not matched to a gene: 10. The CDR3 consists of 15 residues. Germline V CDR1 and CDR2: ENHRY, SYGVKD. CDR3 protein: CAISRGQDYTDTQYF. The CDR3 DNA is TGTGCCATCTCCCGCGGACAGGATTACACAGATACGCAGTATTTT.

The J gene is TRBJ2-3, the V gene TRBV2; tentative D call: TRBD2 (7 bases). Germline CDR1 reads SNHLY; CDR2 reads FYNNEI. V was cut by 4 bases and J by 4 bases, with 9 bases left in between. The CDR3 is 13 amino acids. The CDR3 region is CASSGEGADTQYF. In DNA, the CDR3 is TGTGCCAGCAGTGGGGAGGGGGCAGATACGCAGTATTTT.

This sequence joins TRBV4-3 and TRBJ1-1; D remains ambiguous. CDR3 length equals 15 residues. Trimming removed 0 bases at V and 7 bases at J, with 15 bases between. CDR1 and CDR2 (germline): LGHNA, YSLEER. The CDR3 coding sequence is TGCGCCAGCAGCCAAGATACGCGGCGACCCCGTGAAGCTTTCTTT. Encoded protein: CASSQDTRRPREAFF.

The rearrangement uses TRBV27 and TRBJ2-7; possibly TRBD1 for D (5 bases). The V gene's germline CDR1 is MNHEY and CDR2 SMNVEV (reference sequence). The CDR3 has 12 residues. Trimming stripped 8 bases from V and 1 base from J, with 9 bases between. CDR3 sequence reads: CASGHGSYEQYF. The CDR3 region has the DNA TGTGCCAGCGGACACGGATCCTACGAGCAGTACTTC.

This rearrangement joins TRBV29-1 to TRBJ2-1; D unclear. The CDR3 runs to 12 residues. The germline V gene encodes CDR1 SQVTM and CDR2 ANQGSEA. Trimming removed 4 bases from V and 6 bases from J, with 10 bases in between. CDR3 nucleotide sequence: TGCAGCGTTGCATGGCGGACCAATGAGCAGTTCTTC. This translates into CSVAWRTNEQFF.